This T cell receptor beta chain was sequenced in a study of T cells in localized non-small cell lung cancer. Study-wide points: As only one tumor region underwent sequencing, heterogeneity remains possible. Higher adjacent-lung clonality was associated with shorter survival. Uninvolved adjacent lung showed higher T cell clonality than tumor.

V dropped 5 bases and J dropped 3; count of bases not matched to a gene: 8. Germline CDR1 and CDR2: KGHSH and LQKENI. There are 15 residues in the CDR3. For this clone: The antigen is not known.

Measured with immunoSEQ multiplex PCR; TCRdb has only the in-frame clones, and not every one. The table lists about 76,000 clones, about 88% of them singletons. V gene TRBV18 combines with J gene TRBJ2-5; 8 bases are shared with TRBD2. The starting material was peripheral blood, obtained before any cancer treatment. This TCR came from a female donor over 55 with stage I lung adenocarcinoma. Here the CDR3 DNA reads TGTGCCAGCTCAAGAGGGTTACTAGCGGAAGAGACCCAGTACTTC. Translated, it gives CASSRGLLAEETQYF.